The sequence of this T cell receptor (beta chain) was determined in a study of T cells after yellow fever vaccination. Study conclusions and caveats: Post-booster reappearance was seen for most primary-vaccination clones (about 96% CD4, 88% CD8).

Deletions cut 8 bases from V and 3 bases from J, with 14 bases between. The CDR3 contains 13 residues. This clonotype has a count of ten or more. The antigen remains unidentified. They built TCR cDNA with 5'RACE template switching, a step that put in a universal primer site and UMIs. TCRdb passed the 5' RACE reads through MiXCR, listing each CDR3 protein once. The top ten clones hold approximately 0.85% of a sample with under 250,000 distinct CDR3 sequences, 6.9% of them seen once. The chain links TRBV12-3 or TRBV12-4 to TRBJ2-7; weak D call: TRBD2 (6 bases). The starting material was CD4+ T cells sorted from PBMCs, obtained 15 days after the yellow fever booster vaccination. This receptor was identified in a man between 25 and 39 years old who received the YFV17D yellow fever vaccine. The chain's CDR3 is CASSLGGDYEQYF. CDR3 sequence (DNA): TGTGCCAGCTCCCTCGGGGGAGACTACGAGCAGTACTTC.